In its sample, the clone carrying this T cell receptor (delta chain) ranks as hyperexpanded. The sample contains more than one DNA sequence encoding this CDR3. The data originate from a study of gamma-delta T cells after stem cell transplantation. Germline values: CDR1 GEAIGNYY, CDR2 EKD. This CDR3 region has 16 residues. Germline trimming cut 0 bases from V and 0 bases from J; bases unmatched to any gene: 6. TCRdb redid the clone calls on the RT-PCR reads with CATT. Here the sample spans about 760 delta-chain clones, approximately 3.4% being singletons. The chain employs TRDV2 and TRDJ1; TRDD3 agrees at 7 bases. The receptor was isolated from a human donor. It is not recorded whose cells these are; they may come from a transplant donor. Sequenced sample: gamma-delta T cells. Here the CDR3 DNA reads TGTGCCTGTGACACCGCTGGGGGCCCTTACACCGATAAACTCATCTTT. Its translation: CACDTAGGPYTDKLIF.